This T cell receptor beta chain stems from a study of T-cell memory formation after mild COVID-19. Remarks on this clonotype: Its specificity is unknown.

Trimming at V came to 0 bases and at J to 8 bases, leaving 6 bases not matched to a gene. This CDR3 contains 14 residues. CDR1 and CDR2 (germline): DFQATT, SNEGSKA (reference sequence). TCRdb independently ran MiXCR on the 5' RACE reads; one entry per CDR3 protein. Of 540,000 or so distinct CDR3 sequences in the sample, over 20% were seen once. Study-level findings and limits: The finding that pre-infection memory included some responding clones suggested that cross-reactive memory joined.

The V and J genes are TRBV20-1 and TRBJ2-1, with TRBD2 matching over 8 bases. The sample comprised PBMCs or a T cell subset sorted from them (not recorded which). The TCR comes from an adult woman who had mild COVID-19 (a few samples of this study predate the infection). Cell type and time point are not known. CDR3 loop: CSARDLGAGDEQFF. Written as DNA, the CDR3 is TGCAGTGCTAGAGATCTCGGAGCGGGGGATGAGCAGTTCTTC.